The T cell receptor (beta chain) described here comes from a study of response to subunit inactivated influenza vaccine. TCRdb reanalysed the RT-PCR reads using MiXCR and keeps one entry per CDR3 protein. The data show about 540,000 distinct CDR3 sequences, roughly 25% seen once. Germline loops: CDR1 LGHDT, CDR2 YNNKEL (reference sequence). V shed 7 bases and J 4 bases; nucleotides not matched to a gene: 9. The CDR3 is 15 amino acids. There are a few counts of this clonotype. This sample was also put to use in a study of T cells expressing NK-cell markers. That report adds: 5'RACE template switching built TCR beta cDNA with unique molecular identifiers. NKG2C+ dominant clonotypes from about 6 donors made up roughly 1.0-7.0% of CD8+ T cells.

The sequenced sample was CD4+ T cells sorted from PBMCs, obtained about 12 days after vaccination. V gene TRBV3-1 combines with J gene TRBJ1-1, with TRBD1 matching 10 bases. This TCR was recovered from a man in his fifties who received an inactivated influenza vaccine. CDR3 nucleotide sequence: TGTGCCAGCACCACGACAGGGGGCGGGCTCACTGAAGCTTTCTTT. Translating it yields CASTTTGGGLTEAFF.